This entry describes one T cell receptor beta chain. CDR1 and CDR2 from the germline V gene are SGHDT and YYEEEE. This CDR3 spans 13 amino acids. Trimming stripped 1 base from V and 7 bases from J, with 6 bases between. This specimen comes from a study of T cell responses to AZD1222 COVID-19 vaccine. Here immunoSEQ multiplex PCR was the method, and the copy in TCRdb shows in-frame clones only, minus some. The data show roughly 110,000 clones, 70% to 90% seen once. The V and J genes are TRBV5-6 and TRBJ1-6, with a tentative D call TRBD1 (5 bases). Specimen: peripheral blood, collected 28 days after the second AZD1222 dose. The clonotype originates from an adult who received the AZD1222 COVID-19 vaccine. CDR3 in amino acids: CASSLSGNSPLHF. The CDR3, as DNA: TGTGCCAGCAGCTTGTCAGGGAATTCACCCCTCCACTTT.